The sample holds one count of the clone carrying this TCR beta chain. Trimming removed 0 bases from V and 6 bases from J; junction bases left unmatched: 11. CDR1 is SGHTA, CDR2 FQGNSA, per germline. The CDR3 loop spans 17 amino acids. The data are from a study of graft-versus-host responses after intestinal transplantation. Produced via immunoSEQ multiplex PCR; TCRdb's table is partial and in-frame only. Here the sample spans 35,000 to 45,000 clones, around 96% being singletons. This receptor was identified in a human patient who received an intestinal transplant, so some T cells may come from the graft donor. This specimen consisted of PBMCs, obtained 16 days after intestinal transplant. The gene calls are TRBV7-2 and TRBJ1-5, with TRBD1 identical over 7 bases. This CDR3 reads CASSLARVGGLPQPQHF. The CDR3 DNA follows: TGTGCCAGCAGCTTAGCGAGGGTAGGGGGCCTACCTCAGCCCCAGCATTTT.